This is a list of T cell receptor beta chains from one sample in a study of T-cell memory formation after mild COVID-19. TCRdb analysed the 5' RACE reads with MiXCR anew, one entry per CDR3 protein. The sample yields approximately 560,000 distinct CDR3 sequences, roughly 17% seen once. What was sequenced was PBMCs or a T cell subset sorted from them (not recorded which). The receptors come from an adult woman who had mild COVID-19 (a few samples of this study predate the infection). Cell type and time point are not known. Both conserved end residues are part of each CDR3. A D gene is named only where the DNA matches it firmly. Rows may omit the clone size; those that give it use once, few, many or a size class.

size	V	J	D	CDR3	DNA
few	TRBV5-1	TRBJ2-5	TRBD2	CASSLREGPETQYF	TGCGCCAGCAGCTTACGGGAGGGCCCAGAGACCCAGTACTTC
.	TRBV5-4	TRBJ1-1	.	CASSLESGANGAFF	TGTGCCAGCAGCTTGGAAAGTGGCGCTAACGGGGCTTTCTTT
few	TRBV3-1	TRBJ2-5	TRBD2	CASSRWTSGQETQYF	TGTGCCAGCAGCCGTTGGACTAGCGGTCAAGAGACCCAGTACTTC
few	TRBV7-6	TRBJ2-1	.	CASSSGTSVGDNEQFF	TGTGCCAGCAGCTCGGGGACCTCCGTGGGCGACAATGAGCAGTTCTTC
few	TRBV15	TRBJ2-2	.	CATGSTRNSNTGELFF	TGTGCCACCGGCTCAACACGGAATTCGAACACCGGGGAGCTGTTTTTT
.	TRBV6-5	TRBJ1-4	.	CASSYSRRTNEKLFF	TGTGCCAGCAGTTACTCGAGGAGAACTAATGAAAAACTGTTTTTT
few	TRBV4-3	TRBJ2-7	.	CASSQGGQLDLDEQYF	TGCGCCAGCAGCCAAGGCGGACAGCTCGATCTGGACGAGCAGTACTTC
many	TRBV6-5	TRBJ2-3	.	CASSYLPTPGDTQYF	TGTGCCAGCAGTTACCTCCCGACCCCGGGGGATACGCAGTATTTT
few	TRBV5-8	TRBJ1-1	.	CASGLGIGGDTEAFF	TGTGCCAGCGGCTTGGGTATAGGGGGGGACACTGAAGCTTTCTTT
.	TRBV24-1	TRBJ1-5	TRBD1	CATSDSRQGYQPQHF	TGTGCCACCAGTGATTCCAGACAGGGGTACCAGCCCCAGCATTTT
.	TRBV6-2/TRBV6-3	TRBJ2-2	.	CASSPQKLGELFF	TGTGCCAGCAGTCCTCAGAAGTTGGGGGAGCTGTTTTTT
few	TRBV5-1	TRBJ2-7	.	CASSRDSVGSEQYF	TGCGCCAGCAGCAGAGATTCTGTGGGCTCCGAGCAGTACTTC
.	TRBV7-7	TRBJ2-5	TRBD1	CASSFGAGGGQETQYF	TGTGCTAGCAGCTTTGGGGCAGGGGGCGGGCAAGAGACCCAGTACTTC
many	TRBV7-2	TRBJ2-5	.	CASSFGEAETQYF	TGTGCCAGCAGCTTTGGGGAGGCCGAGACCCAGTACTTC
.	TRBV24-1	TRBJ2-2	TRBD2	CATSEGGRAGSNTGELFF	TGTGCCACCAGTGAGGGGGGACGAGCGGGATCGAACACCGGGGAGCTGTTTTTT
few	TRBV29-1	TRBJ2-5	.	CSARGRGQETQYF	TGCAGCGCCCGAGGGAGGGGGCAAGAGACCCAGTACTTC
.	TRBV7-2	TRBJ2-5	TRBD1	CASSREGQSAETQYF	TGTGCCAGCAGCCGCGAGGGACAGTCCGCAGAGACCCAGTACTTC
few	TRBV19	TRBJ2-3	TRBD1	CASKARWGQGASDTQYF	TGTGCCAGTAAGGCCCGCTGGGGACAGGGGGCTTCAGATACGCAGTATTTT
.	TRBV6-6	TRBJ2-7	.	CASSYGTAAGQYF	TGTGCCAGCAGTTACGGTACAGCTGCGGGGCAGTACTTC
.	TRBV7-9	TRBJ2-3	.	CASHPGRADTQYF	TGTGCCAGCCACCCAGGACGGGCAGATACGCAGTATTTT
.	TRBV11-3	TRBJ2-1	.	CASSLVTGNYNEQFF	TGTGCCAGCAGCTTAGTTACGGGAAACTACAATGAGCAGTTCTTC
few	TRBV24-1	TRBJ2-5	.	CATSDLRGTQETQYF	TGTGCCACCAGTGACCTCAGGGGAACCCAAGAGACCCAGTACTTC
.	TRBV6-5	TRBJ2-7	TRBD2	CASSYSKAGGRYEQYF	TGTGCCAGCAGTTACTCGAAGGCGGGAGGGCGGTACGAGCAGTACTTC
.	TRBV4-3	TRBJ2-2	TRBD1	CASSQERGLGTGELFF	TGCGCCAGCAGCCAAGAAAGGGGGCTAGGCACCGGGGAGCTGTTTTTT
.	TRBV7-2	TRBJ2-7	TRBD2	CASSLIASGSYEQYF	TGTGCCAGCAGCTTAATCGCTAGCGGCTCCTACGAGCAGTACTTC
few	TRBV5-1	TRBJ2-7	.	CASTPSRPRDEQYF	TGCGCCAGCACCCCCTCGCGCCCGAGGGACGAGCAGTACTTC
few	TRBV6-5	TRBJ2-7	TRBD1	CASSWDRGRYEQYF	TGTGCCAGCAGTTGGGACAGGGGGCGCTACGAGCAGTACTTC
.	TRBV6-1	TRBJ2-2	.	CASRHYDRTGELFF	TGTGCCAGCAGGCACTATGACAGGACCGGGGAGCTGTTTTTT
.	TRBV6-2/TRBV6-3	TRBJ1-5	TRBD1	CASTVGQGYQPQHF	TGTGCCAGCACCGTGGGACAGGGGTATCAGCCCCAGCATTTT
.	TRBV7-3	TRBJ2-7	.	CASSLRQFPGRIYEQYF	TGTGCCAGCAGTCTTAGACAATTCCCAGGACGGATCTACGAGCAGTACTTC
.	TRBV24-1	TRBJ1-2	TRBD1	CATSGGPGQGDYGYTF	TGTGCCACCAGTGGAGGTCCGGGACAGGGTGACTATGGCTACACCTTC
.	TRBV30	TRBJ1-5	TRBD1	CAWSSQGAEPQHF	TGTGCCTGGAGCTCACAGGGGGCTGAGCCCCAGCATTTT
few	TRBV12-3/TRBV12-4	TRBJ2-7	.	CASSPTGKTYEQYF	TGTGCCAGCAGTCCAACCGGGAAGACCTACGAGCAGTACTTC
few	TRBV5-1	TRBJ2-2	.	CASSFGDRLAGELFF	TGCGCCAGCAGCTTTGGGGACCGTCTGGCCGGGGAGCTGTTTTTT
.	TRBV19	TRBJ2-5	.	CASSNQGRQTQYF	TGTGCCAGTAGTAACCAGGGTAGACAGACCCAGTACTTC
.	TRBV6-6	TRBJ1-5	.	CASSYGGTGNQPQHF	TGTGCCAGCAGTTACGGAGGGACCGGCAATCAGCCCCAGCATTTT
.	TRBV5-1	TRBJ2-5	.	CASSQEGGVVWETQYF	TGCGCCAGCAGCCAAGAAGGGGGAGTGGTTTGGGAGACCCAGTACTTC
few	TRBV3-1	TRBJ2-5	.	CASSQESETQYF	TGTGCCAGCAGCCAAGAATCCGAGACCCAGTACTTC